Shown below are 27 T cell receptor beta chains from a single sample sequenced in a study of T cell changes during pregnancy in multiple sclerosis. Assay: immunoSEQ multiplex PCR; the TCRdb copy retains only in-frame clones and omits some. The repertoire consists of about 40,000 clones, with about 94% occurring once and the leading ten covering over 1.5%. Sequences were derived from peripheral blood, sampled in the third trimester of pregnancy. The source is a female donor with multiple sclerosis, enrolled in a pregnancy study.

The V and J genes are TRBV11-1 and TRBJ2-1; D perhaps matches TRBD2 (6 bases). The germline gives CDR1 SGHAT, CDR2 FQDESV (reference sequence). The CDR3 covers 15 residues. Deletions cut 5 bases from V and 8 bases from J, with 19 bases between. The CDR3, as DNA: TGTGCCAGCAGCATCACCCTCGGGGGTTTGGATGAGCAGTTCTTC. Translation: CASSITLGGLDEQFF. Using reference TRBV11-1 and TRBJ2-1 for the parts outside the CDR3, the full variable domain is EAEVAQSPRYKITEKSQAVAFWCDPISGHATLYWYRQILGQGPELLVQFQDESVVDDSQLPKDRFSAERLKGVDSTLKIQPAELGDSAMYLCASSITLGGLDEQFFGPGTRLTVL.

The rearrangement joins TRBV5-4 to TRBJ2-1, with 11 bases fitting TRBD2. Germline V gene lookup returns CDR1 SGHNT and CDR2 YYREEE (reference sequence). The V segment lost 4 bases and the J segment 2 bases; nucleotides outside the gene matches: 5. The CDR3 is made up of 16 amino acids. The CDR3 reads CASSGGLAAPYNEQFF. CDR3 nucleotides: TGTGCCAGCAGCGGGGGACTAGCGGCGCCCTACAATGAGCAGTTCTTC.

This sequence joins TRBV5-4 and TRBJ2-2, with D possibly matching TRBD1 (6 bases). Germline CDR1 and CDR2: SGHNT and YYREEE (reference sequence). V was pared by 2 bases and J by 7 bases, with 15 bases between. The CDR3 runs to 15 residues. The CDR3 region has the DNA TGTGCCAGCAGCTTTGGGGGCCCGGCAGGCGGGGAGCTGTTTTTT. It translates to CASSFGGPAGGELFF.

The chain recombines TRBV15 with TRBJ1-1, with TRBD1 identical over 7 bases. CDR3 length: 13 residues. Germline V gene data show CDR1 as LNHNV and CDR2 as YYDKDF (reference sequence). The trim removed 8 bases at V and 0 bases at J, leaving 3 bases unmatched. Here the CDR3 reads CATGQALNTEAFF. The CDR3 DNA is TGTGCCACCGGACAGGCACTGAACACTGAAGCTTTCTTT.

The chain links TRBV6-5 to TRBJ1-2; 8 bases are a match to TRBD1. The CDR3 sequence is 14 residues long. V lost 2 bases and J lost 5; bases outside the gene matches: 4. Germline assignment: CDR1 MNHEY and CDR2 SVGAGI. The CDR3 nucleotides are TGTGCCAGCAGTTACCGGACAGGGCGGTATGGCTACACCTTC. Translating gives CASSYRTGRYGYTF.

The CDR3 sequence: CASSTRSTEAFF. The DNA of the CDR3 is TGTGCCAGCAGCACCCGCAGCACTGAAGCTTTCTTT. The chain has TRBV13 and TRBJ1-1; D unresolved. The CDR3 totals 12 residues. Germline V gives CDR1 PRHDT, CDR2 FYEKMQ (reference sequence). V was cut by 5 bases and J by 4 bases, with 8 bases left in between.

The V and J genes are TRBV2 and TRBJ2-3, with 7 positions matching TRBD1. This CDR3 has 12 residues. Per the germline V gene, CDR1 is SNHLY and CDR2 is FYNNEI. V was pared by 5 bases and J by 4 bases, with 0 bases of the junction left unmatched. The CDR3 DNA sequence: TGTGCCAGCAGTACAGGGGCAGATACGCAGTATTTT. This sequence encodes CASSTGADTQYF.

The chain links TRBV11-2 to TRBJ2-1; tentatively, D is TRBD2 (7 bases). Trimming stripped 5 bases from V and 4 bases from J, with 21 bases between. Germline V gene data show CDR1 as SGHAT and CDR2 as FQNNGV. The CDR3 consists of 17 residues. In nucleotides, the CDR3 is TGTGCCAGCAGCGTGGGGGGGCCGGGCGGAGCTTACAATGAGCAGTTCTTC. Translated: CASSVGGPGGAYNEQFF.

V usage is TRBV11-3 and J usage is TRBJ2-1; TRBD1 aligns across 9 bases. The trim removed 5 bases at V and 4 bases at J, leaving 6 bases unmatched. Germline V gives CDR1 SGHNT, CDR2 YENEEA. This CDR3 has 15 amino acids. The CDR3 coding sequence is TGTGCCAGCAGCCCGCGACAGGGGGTGTACAATGAGCAGTTCTTC. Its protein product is CASSPRQGVYNEQFF.

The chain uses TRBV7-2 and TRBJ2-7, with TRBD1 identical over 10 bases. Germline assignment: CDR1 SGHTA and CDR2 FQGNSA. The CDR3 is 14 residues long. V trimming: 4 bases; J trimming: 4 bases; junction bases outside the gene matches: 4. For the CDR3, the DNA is TGTGCCAGCAGCTCACCGGGACAGGGGTACGAGCAGTACTTC. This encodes CASSSPGQGYEQYF. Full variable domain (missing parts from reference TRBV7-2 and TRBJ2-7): GAGVSQSPSNKVTEKGKDVELRCDPISGHTALYWYRQSLGQGLEFLIYFQGNSAPDKSGLPSDRFSAERTGGSVSTLTIQRTQQEDSAVYLCASSSPGQGYEQYFGPGTRLTVT.

The CDR3: CASSPRGGNTIYF. As DNA, the CDR3 is TGTGCCAGCAGCCCCAGGGGGGGAAACACCATATATTTT. The chain couples TRBV7-8 to TRBJ1-3; TRBD1 matches 7 bases. Germline V gene lookup returns CDR1 SGHVS and CDR2 FQNEAQ. With V trimmed by 5 bases and J by 4 bases, 2 bases remained unmatched. This CDR3 has 13 residues. Full variable domain (rest looked up from reference TRBV7-8 and TRBJ1-3): GAGVSQSPRYKVAKRGQDVALRCDPISGHVSLFWYQQALGQGPEFLTYFQNEAQLDKSGLPSDRFFAERPEGSVSTLKIQRTQQEDSAVYLCASSPRGGNTIYFGEGSWLTVV.

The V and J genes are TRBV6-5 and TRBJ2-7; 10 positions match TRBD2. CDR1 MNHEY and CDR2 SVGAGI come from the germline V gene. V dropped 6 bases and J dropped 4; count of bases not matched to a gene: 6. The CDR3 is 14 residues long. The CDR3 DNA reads TGTGCCAGCAGCATAGCGGGGGGCCATTACGAGCAGTACTTC. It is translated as CASSIAGGHYEQYF.

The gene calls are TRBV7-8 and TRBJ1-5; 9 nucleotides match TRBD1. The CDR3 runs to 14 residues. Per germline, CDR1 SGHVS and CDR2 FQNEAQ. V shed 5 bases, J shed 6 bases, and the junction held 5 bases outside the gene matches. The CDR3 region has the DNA TGTGCCAGCAGCCCACAGACAGGGGGTCAGCCCCAGCATTTT. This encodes CASSPQTGGQPQHF.

CDR3 sequence (DNA): TGTGCCAGCAGCTTAAGTGGGGGGAGCTCCTACAATGAGCAGTTCTTC. Its translation is CASSLSGGSSYNEQFF. J is TRBJ2-1 and V is TRBV7-3; D is possibly TRBD2 (6 bases). Between the trimmed V and J ends, which lost 1 base and 0 bases, there was a span of 10 bases. The CDR3 totals 16 residues. Germline V gene sequence: CDR1 SGHTA, CDR2 FQGTGA.

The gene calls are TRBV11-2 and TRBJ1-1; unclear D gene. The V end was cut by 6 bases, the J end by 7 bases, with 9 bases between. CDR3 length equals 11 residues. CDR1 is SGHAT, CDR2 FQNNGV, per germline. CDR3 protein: CASSREYEAFF. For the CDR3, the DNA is TGTGCCAGCAGTCGGGAATATGAAGCTTTCTTT.

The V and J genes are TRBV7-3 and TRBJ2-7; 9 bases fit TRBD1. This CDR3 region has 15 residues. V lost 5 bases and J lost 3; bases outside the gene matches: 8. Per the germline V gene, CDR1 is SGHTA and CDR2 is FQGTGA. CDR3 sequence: CASSPGTGINYEQYF. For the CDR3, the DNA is TGTGCCAGCAGCCCCGGGACAGGGATTAACTACGAGCAGTACTTC.

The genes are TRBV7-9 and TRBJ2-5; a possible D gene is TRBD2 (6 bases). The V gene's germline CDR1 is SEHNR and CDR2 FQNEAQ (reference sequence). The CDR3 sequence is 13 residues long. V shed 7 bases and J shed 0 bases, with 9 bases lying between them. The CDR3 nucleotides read TGTGCCAGCACCGGCGGGGACCAAGAGACCCAGTACTTC. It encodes CASTGGDQETQYF.

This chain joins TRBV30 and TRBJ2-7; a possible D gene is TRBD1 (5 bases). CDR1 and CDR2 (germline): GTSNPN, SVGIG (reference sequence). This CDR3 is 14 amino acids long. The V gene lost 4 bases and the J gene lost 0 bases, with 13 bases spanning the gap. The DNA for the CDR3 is TGTGCCTGGAATGCCCAGGACACCTCCTACGAGCAGTACTTC. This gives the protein CAWNAQDTSYEQYF.

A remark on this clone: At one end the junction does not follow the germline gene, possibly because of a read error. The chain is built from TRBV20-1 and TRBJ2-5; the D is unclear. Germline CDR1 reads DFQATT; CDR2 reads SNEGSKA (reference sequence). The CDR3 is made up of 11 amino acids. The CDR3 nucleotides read TGCAGTGCTAGATTTGTGGAGATCCAGTACTTC. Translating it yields CSARFVEIQYF.

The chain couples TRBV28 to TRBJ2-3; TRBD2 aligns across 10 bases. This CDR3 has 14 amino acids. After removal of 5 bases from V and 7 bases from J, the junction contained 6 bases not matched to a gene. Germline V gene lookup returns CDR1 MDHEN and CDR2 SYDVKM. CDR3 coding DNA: TGTGCCAGCAGTAGAGCGGGAGGGCTCAATACGCAGTATTTT. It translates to CASSRAGGLNTQYF.

The CDR3 reads CASSLASSFGAGNTIYF. The DNA of the CDR3 is TGCGCCAGCAGCTTGGCCTCAAGTTTCGGAGCTGGAAACACCATATATTTT. The chain employs TRBV5-1 and TRBJ1-3; no firm D call. This CDR3 region has 17 residues. V lost 0 bases and J lost 2, with 15 bases in between. Per germline, CDR1 SGHRS and CDR2 YFSETQ. Together with reference TRBV5-1 and TRBJ1-3, the CDR3 gives the full variable domain: KAGVTQTPRYLIKTRGQQVTLSCSPISGHRSVSWYQQTPGQGLQFLFEYFSETQRNKGNFPGRFSGRQFSNSRSEMNVSTLELGDSALYLCASSLASSFGAGNTIYFGEGSWLTVV.

The CDR3 spells CASMAGTGELFF. CDR3 bases: TGTGCCAGCATGGCTGGCACCGGGGAGCTGTTTTTT. The chain couples TRBV28 to TRBJ2-2; D gene uncertain. Germline assignment: CDR1 MDHEN and CDR2 SYDVKM. The CDR3 covers 12 residues. V gave up 7 bases and J gave up 4 bases, with 7 bases separating them.

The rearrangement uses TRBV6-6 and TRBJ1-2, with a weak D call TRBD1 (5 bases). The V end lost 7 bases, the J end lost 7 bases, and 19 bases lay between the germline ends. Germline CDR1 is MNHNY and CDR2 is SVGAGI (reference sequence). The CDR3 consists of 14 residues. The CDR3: CASTLTAPLGGYTF. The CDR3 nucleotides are TGTGCCAGCACCTTGACAGCCCCTTTAGGTGGCTACACCTTC.

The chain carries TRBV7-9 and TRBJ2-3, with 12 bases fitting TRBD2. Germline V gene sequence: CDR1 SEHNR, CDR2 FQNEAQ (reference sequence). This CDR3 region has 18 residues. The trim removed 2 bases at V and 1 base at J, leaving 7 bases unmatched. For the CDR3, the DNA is TGTGCCAGCAGCTTAACTAGCGGGAGGAGCCCGGGCACAGATACGCAGTATTTT. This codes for CASSLTSGRSPGTDTQYF.

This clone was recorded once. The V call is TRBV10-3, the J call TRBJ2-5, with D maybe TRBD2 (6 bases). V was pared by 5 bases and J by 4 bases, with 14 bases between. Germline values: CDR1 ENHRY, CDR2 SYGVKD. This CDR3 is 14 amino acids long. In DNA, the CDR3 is TGTGCCATCAGTCAGACTAGTGGTCCAGAGACCCAGTACTTC. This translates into CAISQTSGPETQYF.

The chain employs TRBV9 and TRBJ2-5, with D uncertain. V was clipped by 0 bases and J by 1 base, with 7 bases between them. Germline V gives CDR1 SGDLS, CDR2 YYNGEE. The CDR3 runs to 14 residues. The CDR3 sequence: CASSVGQLQETQYF. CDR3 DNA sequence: TGTGCCAGCAGCGTAGGACAACTCCAAGAGACCCAGTACTTC.

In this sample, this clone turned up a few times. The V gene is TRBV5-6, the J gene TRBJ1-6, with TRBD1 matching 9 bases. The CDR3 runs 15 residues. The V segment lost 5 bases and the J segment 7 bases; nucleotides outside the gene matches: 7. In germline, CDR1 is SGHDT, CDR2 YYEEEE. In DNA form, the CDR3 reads TGTGCCAGCAGGACCGGGACAGGGAACAATTCACCCCTCCACTTT. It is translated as CASRTGTGNNSPLHF.